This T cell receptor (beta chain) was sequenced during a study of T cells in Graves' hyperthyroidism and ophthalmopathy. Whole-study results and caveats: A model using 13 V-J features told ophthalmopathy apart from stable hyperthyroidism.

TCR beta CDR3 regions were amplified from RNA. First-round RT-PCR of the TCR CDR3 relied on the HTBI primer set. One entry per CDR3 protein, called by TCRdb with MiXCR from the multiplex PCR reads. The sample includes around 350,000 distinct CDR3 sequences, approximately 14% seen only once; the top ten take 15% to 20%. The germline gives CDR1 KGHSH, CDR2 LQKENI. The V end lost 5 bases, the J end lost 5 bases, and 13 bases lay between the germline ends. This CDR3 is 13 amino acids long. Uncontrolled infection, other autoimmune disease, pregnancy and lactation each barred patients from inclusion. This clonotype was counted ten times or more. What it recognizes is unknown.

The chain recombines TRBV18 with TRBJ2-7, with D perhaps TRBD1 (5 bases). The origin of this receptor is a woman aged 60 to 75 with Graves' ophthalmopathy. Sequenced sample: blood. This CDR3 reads CASSGQGGNEQYF. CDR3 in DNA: TGTGCCAGCTCAGGGCAGGGCGGCAACGAGCAGTACTTC.